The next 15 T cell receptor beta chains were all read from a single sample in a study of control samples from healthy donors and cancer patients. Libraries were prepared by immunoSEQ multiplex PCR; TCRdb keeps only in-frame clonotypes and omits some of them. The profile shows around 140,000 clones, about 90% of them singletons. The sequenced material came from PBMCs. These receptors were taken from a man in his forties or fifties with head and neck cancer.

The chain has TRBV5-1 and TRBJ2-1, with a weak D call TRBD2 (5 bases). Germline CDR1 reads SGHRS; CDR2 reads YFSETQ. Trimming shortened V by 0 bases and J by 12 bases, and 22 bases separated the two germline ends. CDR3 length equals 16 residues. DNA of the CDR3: TGCGCCAGCAGCTTGGGGTGGGGTGTTTCGGAGGTCCCGCAGTTCTTC. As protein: CASSLGWGVSEVPQFF.

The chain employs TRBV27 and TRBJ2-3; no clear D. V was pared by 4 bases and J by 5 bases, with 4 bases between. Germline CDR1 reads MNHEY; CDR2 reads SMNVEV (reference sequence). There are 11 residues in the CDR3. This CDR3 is CASSSGDTQYF. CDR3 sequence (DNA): TGTGCCAGCAGTTCAGGAGATACGCAGTATTTT.

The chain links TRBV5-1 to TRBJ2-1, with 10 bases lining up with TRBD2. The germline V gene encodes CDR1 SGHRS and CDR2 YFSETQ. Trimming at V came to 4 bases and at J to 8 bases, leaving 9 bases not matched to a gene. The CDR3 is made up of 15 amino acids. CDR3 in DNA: TGCGCCAGCAGCCCGCTAGCGGGAGAGGTCTATGAGCAGTTCTTC. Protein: CASSPLAGEVYEQFF.

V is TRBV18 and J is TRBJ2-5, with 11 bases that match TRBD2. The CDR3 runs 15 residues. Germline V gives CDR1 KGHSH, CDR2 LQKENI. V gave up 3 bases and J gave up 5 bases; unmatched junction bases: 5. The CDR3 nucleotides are TGTGCCAGCTCACCCACTAGCGGGAGTAGGGAGACCCAGTACTTC. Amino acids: CASSPTSGSRETQYF.

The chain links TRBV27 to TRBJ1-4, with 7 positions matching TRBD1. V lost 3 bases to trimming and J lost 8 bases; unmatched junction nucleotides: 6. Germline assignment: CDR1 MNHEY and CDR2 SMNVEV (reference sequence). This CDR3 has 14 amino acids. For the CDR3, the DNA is TGTGCCAGCAGTTTCGGGGCAGGGGGGGAAAAACTGTTTTTT. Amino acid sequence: CASSFGAGGEKLFF.

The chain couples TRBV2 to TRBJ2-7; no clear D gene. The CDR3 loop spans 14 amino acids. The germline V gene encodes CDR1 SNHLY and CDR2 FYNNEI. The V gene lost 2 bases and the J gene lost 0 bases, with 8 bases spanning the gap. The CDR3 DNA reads TGTGCCAGCAGTGAAAGCGTATTCTCCTACGAGCAGTACTTC. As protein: CASSESVFSYEQYF.

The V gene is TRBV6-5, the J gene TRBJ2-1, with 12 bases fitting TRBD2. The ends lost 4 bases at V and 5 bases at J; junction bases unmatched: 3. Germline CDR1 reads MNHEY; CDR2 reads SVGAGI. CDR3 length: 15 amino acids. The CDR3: CASSSLAGGDNEQFF. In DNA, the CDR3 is TGTGCCAGCAGTTCTCTAGCGGGAGGGGACAATGAGCAGTTCTTC.

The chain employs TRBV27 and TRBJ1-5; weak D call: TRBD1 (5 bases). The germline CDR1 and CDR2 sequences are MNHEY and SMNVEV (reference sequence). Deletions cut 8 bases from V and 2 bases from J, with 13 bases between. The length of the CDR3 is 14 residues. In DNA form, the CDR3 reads TGTGCCAGCGGAGGACTAGGGGGCAATCAGCCCCAGCATTTT. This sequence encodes CASGGLGGNQPQHF.

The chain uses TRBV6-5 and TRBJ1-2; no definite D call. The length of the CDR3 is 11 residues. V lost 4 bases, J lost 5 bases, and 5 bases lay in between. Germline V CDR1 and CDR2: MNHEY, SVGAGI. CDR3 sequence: CASSLEYGYTF. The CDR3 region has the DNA TGTGCCAGCAGTTTAGAGTATGGCTACACCTTC.

The chain's CDR3 is CASSLEGATGANVLTF. DNA of the CDR3: TGTGCCAGCAGCTTGGAGGGGGCGACTGGGGCCAACGTCCTGACTTTC. The rearrangement uses TRBV7-2 and TRBJ2-6; tentatively, D is TRBD1 (7 bases). Germline CDR1 SGHTA, CDR2 FQGNSA. Trimming shortened V by 3 bases and J by 2 bases, and 11 bases separated the two germline ends. The CDR3 is 16 residues long.

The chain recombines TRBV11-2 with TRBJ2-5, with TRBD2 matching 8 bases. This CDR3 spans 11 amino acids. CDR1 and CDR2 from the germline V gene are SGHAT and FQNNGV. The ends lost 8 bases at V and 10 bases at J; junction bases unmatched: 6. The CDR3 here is CASGPGGDQYF. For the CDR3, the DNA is TGTGCCAGCGGCCCGGGGGGGGACCAGTACTTC.

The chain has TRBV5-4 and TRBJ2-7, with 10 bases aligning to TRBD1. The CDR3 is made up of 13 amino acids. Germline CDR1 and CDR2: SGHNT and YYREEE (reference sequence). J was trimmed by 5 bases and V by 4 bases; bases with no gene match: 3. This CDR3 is CASSRDRGNEQYF. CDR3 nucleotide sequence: TGTGCCAGCAGCCGGGACAGGGGTAACGAGCAGTACTTC.

In nucleotides, the CDR3 is TGTGCCAGCAGCGTAGTAGGACAGGGGGACACTGAAGCTTTCTTT. Its translation is CASSVVGQGDTEAFF. This sequence joins TRBV9 and TRBJ1-1; 10 nucleotides match TRBD1. Losses at the gene ends were 0 bases for V and 3 bases for J; bases not matched to a gene: 2. CDR3 length: 15 residues. CDR1 SGDLS and CDR2 YYNGEE come from the germline V gene.

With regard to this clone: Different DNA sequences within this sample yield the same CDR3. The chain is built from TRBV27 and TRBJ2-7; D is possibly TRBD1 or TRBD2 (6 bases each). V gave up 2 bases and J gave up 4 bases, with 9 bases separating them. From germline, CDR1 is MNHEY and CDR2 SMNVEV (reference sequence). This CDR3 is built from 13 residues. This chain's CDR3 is CASSLRGAYEQYF. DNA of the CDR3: TGTGCCAGCAGTTTAAGGGGGGCGTACGAGCAGTACTTC.

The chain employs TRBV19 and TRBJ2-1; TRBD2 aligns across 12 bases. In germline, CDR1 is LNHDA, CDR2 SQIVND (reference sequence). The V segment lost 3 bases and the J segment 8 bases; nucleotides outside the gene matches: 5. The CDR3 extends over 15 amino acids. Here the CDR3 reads CASSMRTSGMDEQFF. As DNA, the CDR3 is TGTGCCAGTAGTATGAGGACTAGCGGGATGGATGAGCAGTTCTTC.